This T cell receptor beta chain was observed in a study of cytomegalovirus exposure and HLA in healthy donors. 13 Jbeta primers and 60 Vbeta primers were used for the PCR. Data came from immunoSEQ multiplex PCR; TCRdb stores just in-frame clones and leaves some out. The table records some 140,000 clones, 60% to 85% of them present only once. Per the germline V gene, CDR1 is SEHNR and CDR2 is FQNEAQ (reference sequence). V was trimmed by 5 bases and J by 2 bases, leaving 9 bases between them. This CDR3 is 14 amino acids long. The gene calls are TRBV7-9 and TRBJ1-4; possibly TRBD1 for D (5 bases). This TCR was recovered from a man aged 18 to 30 in good health and CMV-seronegative. The specimen sequenced was PBMCs. The CDR3 sequence is CASSGRGTNEKLFF. The CDR3 nucleotides read TGTGCCAGCAGCGGACGGGGGACTAATGAAAAACTGTTTTTT.